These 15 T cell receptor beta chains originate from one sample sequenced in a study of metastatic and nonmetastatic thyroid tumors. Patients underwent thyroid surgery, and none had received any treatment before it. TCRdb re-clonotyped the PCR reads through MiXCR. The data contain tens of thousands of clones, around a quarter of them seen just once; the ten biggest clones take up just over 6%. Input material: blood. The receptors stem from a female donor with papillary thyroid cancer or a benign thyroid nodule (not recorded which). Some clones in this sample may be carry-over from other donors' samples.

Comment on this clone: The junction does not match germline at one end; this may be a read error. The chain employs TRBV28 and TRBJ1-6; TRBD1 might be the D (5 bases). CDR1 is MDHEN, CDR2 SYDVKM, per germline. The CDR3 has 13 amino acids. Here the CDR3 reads CASRGGGPPPLHF. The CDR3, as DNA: TGTGCCAGCAGAGGCGGGGGTCCCCCACCCCTCCACTTC.

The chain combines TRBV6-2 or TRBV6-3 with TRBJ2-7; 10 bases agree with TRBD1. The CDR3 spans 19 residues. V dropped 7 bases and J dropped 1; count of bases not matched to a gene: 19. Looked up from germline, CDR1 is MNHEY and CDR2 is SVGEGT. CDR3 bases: TGTGCCAGCAAGAGGGACGGGACAGGGGTCGCGGGTTCATCCTACGAGCAGTACTTC. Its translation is CASKRDGTGVAGSSYEQYF.

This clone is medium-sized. CDR3 coding DNA: TGTGCCAGCAGTTTGGGACTAGAATACAATGAGCAGTTCTTC. This sequence encodes CASSLGLEYNEQFF. The V gene is TRBV6-1, the J gene TRBJ2-1, with 8 bases fitting TRBD2. V lost 5 bases to trimming and J lost 4 bases; unmatched junction nucleotides: 4. The germline gives CDR1 MNHNS, CDR2 SASEGT. This CDR3 comprises 14 residues.

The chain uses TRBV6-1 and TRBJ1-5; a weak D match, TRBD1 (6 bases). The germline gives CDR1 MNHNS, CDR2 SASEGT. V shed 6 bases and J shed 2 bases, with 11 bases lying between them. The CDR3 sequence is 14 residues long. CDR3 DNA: TGTGCCAGCAGAACAGGGTTCGGCAATCAGCCCCAGCATTTT. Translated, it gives CASRTGFGNQPQHF.

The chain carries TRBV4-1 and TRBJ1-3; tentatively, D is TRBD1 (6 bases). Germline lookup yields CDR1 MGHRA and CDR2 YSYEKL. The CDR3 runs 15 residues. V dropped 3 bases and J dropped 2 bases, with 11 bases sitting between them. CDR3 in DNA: TGCGCCAGCAGCCAGGAAGACAGGCCTGGAAACACCATATATTTT. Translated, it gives CASSQEDRPGNTIYF.

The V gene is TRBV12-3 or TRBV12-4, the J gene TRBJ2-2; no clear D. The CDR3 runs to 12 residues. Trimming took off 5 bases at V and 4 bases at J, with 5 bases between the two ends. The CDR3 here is CASSASTGELFF. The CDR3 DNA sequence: TGTGCCAGCAGTGCGTCCACCGGGGAGCTGTTTTTT.

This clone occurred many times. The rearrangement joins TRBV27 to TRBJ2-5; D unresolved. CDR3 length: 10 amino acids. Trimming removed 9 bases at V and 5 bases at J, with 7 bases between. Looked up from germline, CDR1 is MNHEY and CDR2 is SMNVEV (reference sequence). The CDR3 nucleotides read TGTGCCAGGGTTAGGGAGACCCAGTACTTC. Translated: CARVRETQYF.

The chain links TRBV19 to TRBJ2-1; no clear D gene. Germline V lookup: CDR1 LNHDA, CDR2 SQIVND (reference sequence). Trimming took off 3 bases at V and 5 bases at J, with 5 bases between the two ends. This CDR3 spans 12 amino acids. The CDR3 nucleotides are TGTGCCAGTAGTATTGGTAACAATGAGCAGTTCTTC. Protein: CASSIGNNEQFF.

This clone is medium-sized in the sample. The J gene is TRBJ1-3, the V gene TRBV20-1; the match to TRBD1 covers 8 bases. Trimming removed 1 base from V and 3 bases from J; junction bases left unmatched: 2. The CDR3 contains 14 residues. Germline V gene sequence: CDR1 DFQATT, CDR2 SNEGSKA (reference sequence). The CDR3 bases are TGCAGTGCTAGAGCAGGGGGCTATGGAAACACCATATATTTT. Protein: CSARAGGYGNTIYF.

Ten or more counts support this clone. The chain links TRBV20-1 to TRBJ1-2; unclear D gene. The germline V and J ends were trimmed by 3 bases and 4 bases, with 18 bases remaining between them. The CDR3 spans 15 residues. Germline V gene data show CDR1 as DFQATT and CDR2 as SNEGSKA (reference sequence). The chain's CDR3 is CSASRAQTGLYGYTF. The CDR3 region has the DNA TGCAGTGCTAGCCGTGCCCAGACGGGCCTCTATGGCTACACCTTC.

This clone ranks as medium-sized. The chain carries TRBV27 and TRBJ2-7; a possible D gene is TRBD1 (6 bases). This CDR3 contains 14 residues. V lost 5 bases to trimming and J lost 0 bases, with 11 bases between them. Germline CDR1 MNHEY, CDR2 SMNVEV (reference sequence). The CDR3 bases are TGTGCCAGCAGTCGTACAGGGTTCTCCTACGAGCAGTACGTC. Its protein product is CASSRTGFSYEQYV.

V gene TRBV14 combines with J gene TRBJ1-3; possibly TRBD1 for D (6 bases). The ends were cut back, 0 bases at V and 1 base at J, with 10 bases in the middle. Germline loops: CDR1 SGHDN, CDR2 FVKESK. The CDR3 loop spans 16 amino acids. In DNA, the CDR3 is TGTGCCAGCAGCCAAGAGTGGGGGGCGTCTGGAAACACCATATATTTT. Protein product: CASSQEWGASGNTIYF.

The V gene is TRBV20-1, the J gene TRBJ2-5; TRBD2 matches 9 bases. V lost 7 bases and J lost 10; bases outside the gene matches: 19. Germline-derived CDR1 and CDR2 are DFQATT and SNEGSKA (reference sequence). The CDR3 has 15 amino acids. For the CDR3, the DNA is TGCAGTGAACTGGGGCGGGCTAGCGGGATCCAGAACCAGTACTTC. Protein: CSELGRASGIQNQYF.

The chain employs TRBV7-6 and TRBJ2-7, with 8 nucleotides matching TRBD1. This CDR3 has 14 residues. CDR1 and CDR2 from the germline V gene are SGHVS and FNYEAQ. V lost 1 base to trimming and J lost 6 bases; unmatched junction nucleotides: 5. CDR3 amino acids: CASSLEQGAGEQYF. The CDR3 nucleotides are TGTGCCAGCAGCTTAGAGCAGGGGGCGGGCGAGCAGTACTTC.

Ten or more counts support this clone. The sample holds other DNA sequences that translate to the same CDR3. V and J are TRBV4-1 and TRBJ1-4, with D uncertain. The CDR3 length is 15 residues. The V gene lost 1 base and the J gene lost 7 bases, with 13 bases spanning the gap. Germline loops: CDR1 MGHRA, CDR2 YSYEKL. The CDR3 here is CASSQAGAGSEKLFF. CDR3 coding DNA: TGCGCCAGCAGCCAAGCAGGTGCGGGGAGTGAAAAACTGTTTTTT.